The 19 T cell receptor beta chains given below trace back to one sample, sequenced in a study of CD8 T cells in ankylosing spondylitis. The study's findings and limits: A TCR beta motif of under ten highly homologous variants appeared characteristic of ankylosing spondylitis blood.

From the 5' RACE reads, TCRdb called clonotypes with MiXCR, one entry per CDR3 protein. The repertoire has fewer than 500,000 distinct CDR3 sequences, roughly 25% of them found once; the top ten carry roughly 0.9%. No antigens are known for them. Sample: blood, either unsorted or a sorted T cell fraction (not recorded which). Source of these receptors: a male donor with ankylosing spondylitis.

This clonotype has only a few counts. The chain has TRBV6-2 or TRBV6-3 and TRBJ2-3, with D uncertain. The CDR3 covers 15 residues. V gave up 4 bases and J gave up 0 bases, with 11 bases separating them. Germline lookup yields CDR1 MNHEY and CDR2 SVGEGT. CDR3 in amino acids: CASSLGGPSTDTQYF. The DNA of the CDR3 is TGTGCCAGCAGTTTGGGCGGCCCTAGCACAGATACGCAGTATTTT.

The V and J genes are TRBV6-1 and TRBJ2-6; D perhaps matches TRBD2 (6 bases). The V end lost 0 bases, the J end lost 4 bases, and 13 bases lay between the germline ends. The CDR3 extends over 17 amino acids. Germline values: CDR1 MNHNS, CDR2 SASEGT. CDR3 residues: CASSEATWREGANVLTF. DNA of the CDR3: TGTGCCAGCAGTGAAGCCACCTGGAGGGAGGGGGCCAACGTCCTGACTTTC.

V and J are TRBV20-1 and TRBJ2-3, with 7 positions matching TRBD1. V shed 3 bases, J shed 0 bases, and the junction held 3 bases outside the gene matches. Germline CDR1 reads DFQATT; CDR2 reads SNEGSKA (reference sequence). This CDR3 has 14 amino acids. The CDR3 coding sequence is TGCAGTGCTAGTGGGACAGCTAGCACAGATACGCAGTATTTT. It yields the protein CSASGTASTDTQYF.

The sample holds a few counts of this clonotype. The chain has TRBV24-1 and TRBJ2-7, with 7 positions matching TRBD1. Germline V lookup: CDR1 KGHDR, CDR2 SFDVKD. Trimming removed 3 bases from V and 5 bases from J; junction bases left unmatched: 6. The length of the CDR3 is 14 residues. The CDR3, as DNA: TGTGCCACCAGTGATACAAAGGGGGCCCACGAGCAGTACTTC. It codes for CATSDTKGAHEQYF.

This clonotype has more than one count but fewer than ten. This sequence joins TRBV5-5 and TRBJ1-6, with D possibly being TRBD1 (5 bases). Germline CDR1 SGHKS, CDR2 YYEKEE (reference sequence). The germline V and J ends were trimmed by 5 bases and 8 bases, with 14 bases remaining between them. The CDR3 has 14 amino acids. The CDR3 DNA is TGTGCCAGCAGTTCCGGGACTTCTGATTCACCCCTCCACTTT. Its translation: CASSSGTSDSPLHF.

This clonotype has just a few counts. The rearrangement uses TRBV29-1 and TRBJ2-2; D may be TRBD1 (5 bases). CDR1 and CDR2 from the germline V gene are SQVTM and ANQGSEA. This CDR3 has 14 residues. Trimming shortened V by 4 bases and J by 2 bases, and 11 bases separated the two germline ends. The CDR3 DNA sequence: TGCAGCGTTGTACCCGACAGAAACACCGGGGAGCTGTTTTTT. Encoded protein: CSVVPDRNTGELFF.

The chain has TRBV21-1 and TRBJ1-1. TRBV21-1 is assigned pseudogene status. The CDR3 loop spans 12 amino acids. The DNA of the CDR3 is TGTGCCAGCAGCAAAGCGCAGTTAGAAGCTTTCTTT. Amino acids: CASSKAQLEAFF.

The chain joins TRBV5-1 to TRBJ2-2, with D possibly matching TRBD1 (6 bases). This CDR3 contains 15 residues. The V gene lost 1 base and the J gene lost 1 base, with 8 bases spanning the gap. The germline V gene encodes CDR1 SGHRS and CDR2 YFSETQ. CDR3 nucleotides: TGCGCCAGCAGCTTGCAGGGGAAGAACACCGGGGAGCTGTTTTTT. It translates to CASSLQGKNTGELFF. Based on the CDR3 plus reference TRBV5-1 and TRBJ2-2, the full variable domain is KAGVTQTPRYLIKTRGQQVTLSCSPISGHRSVSWYQQTPGQGLQFLFEYFSETQRNKGNFPGRFSGRQFSNSRSEMNVSTLELGDSALYLCASSLQGKNTGELFFGEGSRLTVL.

This clonotype appeared a few times. The chain has TRBV7-9 and TRBJ1-5; D gene uncertain. Trimming took 5 bases from V and 4 from J, leaving 9 bases between them. Germline lookup yields CDR1 SEHNR and CDR2 FQNEAQ (reference sequence). The CDR3 runs 13 residues. CDR3 sequence reads: CASSTQMNQPQHF. For the CDR3, the DNA is TGTGCCAGCAGCACTCAGATGAATCAGCCCCAGCATTTT.

This clonotype has more than one count but fewer than ten. CDR3 region: CASSRDLLNNEQFF. The CDR3 nucleotides read TGTGCCAGCAGCCGGGACTTGTTAAACAATGAGCAGTTCTTC. This chain joins TRBV3-1 and TRBJ2-1, with a possible D match to TRBD2 (6 bases). The CDR3 length is 14 residues. V lost 4 bases and J 5 bases, leaving 12 bases between the germline ends. Germline CDR1 and CDR2: LGHDT and YNNKEL (reference sequence).

The chain is built from TRBV5-1 and TRBJ2-3, with D unclear. V shed 4 bases and J shed 4 bases, with 10 bases lying between them. Germline-derived CDR1 and CDR2 are SGHRS and YFSETQ. There are 13 residues in the CDR3. CDR3 sequence (DNA): TGCGCCAGCAGCCCCCCCCTCGCAGATACGCAGTATTTT. It codes for CASSPPLADTQYF.

V gene TRBV11-3 combines with J gene TRBJ2-3, with D possibly called TRBD1 or TRBD2 (5 bases each). Trimming left V 3 bases short and J 6 bases short, with 16 bases between. The CDR3 is 15 residues long. Germline values: CDR1 SGHNT, CDR2 YENEEA. CDR3 in DNA: TGTGCCAGCAGCTTGCTCGGATGGGGCGGGGATACGCAGTATTTT. Its protein is CASSLLGWGGDTQYF.

This clonotype showed up just a few times. This rearrangement joins TRBV29-1 to TRBJ2-4; maybe TRBD2 (5 bases). Germline CDR1 SQVTM, CDR2 ANQGSEA. V was trimmed by 7 bases and J by 7 bases, leaving 14 bases between them. CDR3 length: 12 amino acids. DNA for the CDR3: TGCAGCGCCGGACTGATGGGGAACATTCAGTACTTC. The encoded protein is CSAGLMGNIQYF.

This clonotype turned up a few times. This rearrangement joins TRBV20-1 to TRBJ1-5; 9 positions agree with TRBD1. This CDR3 is 13 amino acids long. CDR1 DFQATT and CDR2 SNEGSKA come from the germline V gene (reference sequence). Unmatched junction bases numbered 0, after V lost 1 base and J lost 5 bases. The CDR3 here is CSARGQGDQPQHF. The CDR3 nucleotides read TGCAGTGCTAGAGGACAGGGGGATCAGCCCCAGCATTTT.

This clonotype has only a few counts. The rearrangement uses TRBV5-1 and TRBJ2-2, with TRBD2 matching 7 bases. CDR1 SGHRS and CDR2 YFSETQ come from the germline V gene. After removal of 4 bases from V and 5 bases from J, the junction contained 14 bases not matched to a gene. This CDR3 contains 17 residues. The CDR3 is CASSPGGRGSGTGELFF. CDR3 nucleotide sequence: TGCGCCAGCAGCCCTGGGGGTCGCGGGAGTGGGACCGGGGAGCTGTTTTTT.

As DNA, the CDR3 is TGTGCCACCAGTGATTTCTCAGGGAACACCGGGGAGCTGTTTTTT. This encodes CATSDFSGNTGELFF. The chain has TRBV24-1 and TRBJ2-2; D unclear. The V and J ends lost 1 base and 1 base respectively, with 6 bases between them. This CDR3 comprises 15 residues. Germline-derived CDR1 and CDR2 are KGHDR and SFDVKD.

The chain uses TRBV20-1 and TRBJ1-2; D unresolved. Germline CDR1 DFQATT, CDR2 SNEGSKA (reference sequence). Trimming shortened V by 4 bases and J by 2 bases, and 11 bases separated the two germline ends. CDR3 length: 13 residues. For the CDR3, the DNA is TGCAGTGCTAAGTGGGCTGAGAACTATGGCTACACCTTC. Translating it yields CSAKWAENYGYTF.

The rearrangement uses TRBV2 and TRBJ2-7; weak D call: TRBD2 (5 bases). The germline V gene encodes CDR1 SNHLY and CDR2 FYNNEI. The CDR3 loop spans 14 amino acids. V lost 6 bases to trimming and J lost 3 bases, with 15 bases between them. The DNA of the CDR3 is TGTGCCAGCAGATCTCGAGAGGGTAGCTACGAGCAGTACTTC. Amino acid sequence: CASRSREGSYEQYF.

The CDR3 coding sequence is TGTGCCAGCAGCTTAGACTCCGGACAGAATGAGCAGTTCTTC. Amino acids: CASSLDSGQNEQFF. The V gene is TRBV11-3, the J gene TRBJ2-1; tentative D call: TRBD1 (6 bases). With 0 bases removed from V and 7 bases from J, the gap between germline ends came to 10 bases. The CDR3 covers 14 residues. Germline loops: CDR1 SGHNT, CDR2 YENEEA.